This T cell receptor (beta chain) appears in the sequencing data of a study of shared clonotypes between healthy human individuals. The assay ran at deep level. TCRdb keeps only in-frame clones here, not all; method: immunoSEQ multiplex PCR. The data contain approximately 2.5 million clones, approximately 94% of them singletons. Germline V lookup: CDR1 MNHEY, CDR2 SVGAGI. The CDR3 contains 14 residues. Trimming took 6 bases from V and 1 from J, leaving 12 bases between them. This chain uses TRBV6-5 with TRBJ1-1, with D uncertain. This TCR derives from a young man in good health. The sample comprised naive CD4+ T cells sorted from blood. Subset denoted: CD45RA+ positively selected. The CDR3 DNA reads TGTGCCAGCAGGAGGGAGGGCGGGAACACTGAAGCTTTCTTT. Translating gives CASRREGGNTEAFF.